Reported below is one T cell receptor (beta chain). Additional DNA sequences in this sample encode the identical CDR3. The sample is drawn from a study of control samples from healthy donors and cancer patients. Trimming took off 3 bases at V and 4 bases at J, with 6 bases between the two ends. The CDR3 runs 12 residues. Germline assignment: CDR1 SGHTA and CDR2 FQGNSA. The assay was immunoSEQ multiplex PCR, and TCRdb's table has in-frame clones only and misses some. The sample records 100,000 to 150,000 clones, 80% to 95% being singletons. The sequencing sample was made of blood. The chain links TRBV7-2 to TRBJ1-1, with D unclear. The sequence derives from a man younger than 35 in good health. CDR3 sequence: CASSFRLTEAFF. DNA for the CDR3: TGTGCCAGCAGCTTTAGACTCACTGAAGCTTTCTTT. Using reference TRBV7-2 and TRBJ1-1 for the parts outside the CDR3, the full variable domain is GAGVSQSPSNKVTEKGKDVELRCDPISGHTALYWYRQSLGQGLEFLIYFQGNSAPDKSGLPSDRFSAERTGGSVSTLTIQRTQQEDSAVYLCASSFRLTEAFFGQGTRLTVV.